These 32 T cell receptor beta chains were all obtained from the same sample, sequenced in a study of blood T cell repertoires in COVID-19. Here immunoSEQ multiplex PCR was the method, and the copy in TCRdb shows in-frame clones only, minus some. Here the sample spans 240,000 or so clones, roughly 87% being singletons. The sequenced material came from peripheral blood. These receptors all come from a man aged 55 to 70 who had recovered from COVID-19.

Only one count was recorded for this clone. The J gene is TRBJ1-2, the V gene TRBV4-1; 7 nucleotides align to TRBD1. The CDR3 has 14 amino acids. Germline V lookup: CDR1 MGHRA, CDR2 YSYEKL. V dropped 3 bases and J dropped 8; count of bases not matched to a gene: 9. The CDR3 DNA is TGCGCCAGCAGCCAGCCCGGGACAGTCTGGGGCTACACCTTC. As protein: CASSQPGTVWGYTF.

The chain uses TRBV12-3 or TRBV12-4 and TRBJ1-6; D may be TRBD1 (6 bases). The CDR3 consists of 13 residues. The V and J ends lost 6 bases and 12 bases respectively, with 15 bases between them. CDR3 amino acids: CASSLTPGQPLHF. The CDR3 region has the DNA TGTGCCAGCAGCCTAACCCCGGGACAACCCCTCCACTTT.

The gene calls are TRBV5-1 and TRBJ1-1; D possibly corresponds to TRBD1 (5 bases). Per the germline V gene, CDR1 is SGHRS and CDR2 is YFSETQ. This CDR3 spans 14 amino acids. Trimming left V 2 bases short and J 5 bases short, with 13 bases between. The CDR3 sequence is CASSFSREGTEAFF. The CDR3 region has the DNA TGCGCCAGCAGCTTTAGCAGGGAAGGGACTGAAGCTTTCTTT.

The chain is built from TRBV2 and TRBJ1-2, with D perhaps TRBD1 (5 bases). The V gene lost 4 bases and the J gene lost 4 bases, with 16 bases spanning the gap. Germline V gene lookup returns CDR1 SNHLY and CDR2 FYNNEI. CDR3 length: 15 residues. The CDR3 here is CASSGRGRAVYGYTF. CDR3 bases: TGTGCCAGCAGTGGAAGGGGCAGGGCGGTCTATGGCTACACCTTC.

J is TRBJ2-7 and V is TRBV6-5; 11 bases are a match to TRBD2. With V trimmed by 7 bases and J by 3 bases, 8 bases remained unmatched. This CDR3 has 15 amino acids. Per germline, CDR1 MNHEY and CDR2 SVGAGI. The CDR3 protein is CASTLLAGADYEQYF. CDR3 DNA sequence: TGTGCCAGCACCCTACTAGCGGGGGCTGACTACGAGCAGTACTTC.

This chain connects TRBV11-1 to TRBJ2-5, with 7 bases lining up with TRBD2. CDR1 and CDR2 from the germline V gene are SGHAT and FQDESV (reference sequence). The CDR3 is 16 amino acids. V was pared by 5 bases and J by 3 bases, with 12 bases of the junction left unmatched. In DNA form, the CDR3 reads TGTGCCAGCAGCCAAACCGGGGGGACCTCAGAAGAGACCCAGTACTTC. Amino acid sequence: CASSQTGGTSEETQYF.

This chain links TRBV7-6 with TRBJ2-3, with 12 bases that match TRBD2. The germline CDR1 and CDR2 sequences are SGHVS and FNYEAQ. Unmatched junction bases numbered 11, after V lost 5 bases and J lost 2 bases. This CDR3 has 18 residues. The CDR3 DNA sequence: TGTGCCAGCAGCCCCATCCCCCCTAGCGGGGGGGCCACAGATACGCAGTATTTT. It encodes CASSPIPPSGGATDTQYF.

The chain combines TRBV19 with TRBJ1-4, with D hard to call. From germline, CDR1 is LNHDA and CDR2 SQIVND (reference sequence). The CDR3 length is 16 residues. V gave up 4 bases and J gave up 0 bases, with 12 bases separating them. The CDR3 sequence is CASSTDDWATNEKLFF. DNA of the CDR3: TGTGCCAGTAGTACCGACGACTGGGCAACTAATGAAAAACTGTTTTTT. Full variable domain (remainder filled in from reference TRBV19 and TRBJ1-4): DGGITQSPKYLFRKEGQNVTLSCEQNLNHDAMYWYRQDPGQGLRLIYYSQIVNDFQKGDIAEGYSVSREKKESFPLTVTSAQKNPTAFYLCASSTDDWATNEKLFFGSGTQLSVL.

This clone has a single count. The rearrangement links TRBV7-9 to TRBJ1-4, with D hard to call. Germline lookup yields CDR1 SEHNR and CDR2 FQNEAQ (reference sequence). The V gene lost 1 base and the J gene lost 5 bases, with 8 bases spanning the gap. CDR3 length: 14 amino acids. DNA for the CDR3: TGTGCCAGCAGCTTAGGGCGGGTAAATGAAAAACTGTTTTTT. It specifies CASSLGRVNEKLFF.

V and J are TRBV5-1 and TRBJ1-5; TRBD1 agrees at 7 bases. After removal of 2 bases from V and 4 bases from J, the junction contained 6 bases not matched to a gene. From germline, CDR1 is SGHRS and CDR2 YFSETQ. CDR3 length: 15 residues. The CDR3 DNA follows: TGCGCCAGCAGCTTCGGGACAGAAAAAAATCAGCCCCAGCATTTT. This translates into CASSFGTEKNQPQHF. The variable domain in full, completed from reference TRBV5-1 and TRBJ1-5, reads KAGVTQTPRYLIKTRGQQVTLSCSPISGHRSVSWYQQTPGQGLQFLFEYFSETQRNKGNFPGRFSGRQFSNSRSEMNVSTLELGDSALYLCASSFGTEKNQPQHFGDGTRLSIL.

V and J are TRBV10-3 and TRBJ2-7; D unresolved. Germline CDR1 reads ENHRY; CDR2 reads SYGVKD. Trimming pared 0 bases from V and 7 bases from J, leaving 10 bases between. CDR3 length: 13 amino acids. Written as DNA, the CDR3 is TGTGCCATCAGTGAGTCGTATCCGGGTGAGCAGTACTTC. Amino acids: CAISESYPGEQYF.

The rearrangement joins TRBV2 to TRBJ2-3; TRBD2 matches 8 bases. Per the germline V gene, CDR1 is SNHLY and CDR2 is FYNNEI. J gave up 5 bases and V 8 bases, and 9 bases lay outside the gene matches. CDR3 length equals 14 residues. The CDR3 sequence: CASPHPGGGDTQYF. In nucleotides, the CDR3 is TGTGCCAGCCCACATCCCGGGGGGGGAGATACGCAGTATTTT.

J is TRBJ2-5 and V is TRBV2; possible D gene TRBD1, 5 bases. This CDR3 has 13 residues. The germline gives CDR1 SNHLY, CDR2 FYNNEI. Between the trimmed V and J ends, which lost 4 bases and 1 base, there was a span of 7 bases. The CDR3 spells CASSGQTQETQYF. The CDR3 coding sequence is TGTGCCAGCAGTGGACAGACCCAAGAGACCCAGTACTTC.

The chain employs TRBV5-1 and TRBJ2-7, with TRBD1 matching over 9 bases. With V trimmed by 6 bases and J by 0 bases, 7 bases remained unmatched. This CDR3 is 15 amino acids long. The germline V gene encodes CDR1 SGHRS and CDR2 YFSETQ. Here the CDR3 reads CASNYRGPSSYEQYF. In DNA, the CDR3 is TGCGCCAGCAACTACAGGGGGCCGAGCTCCTACGAGCAGTACTTC. Looking up the rest from reference TRBV5-1 and TRBJ2-7 gives the full variable domain: KAGVTQTPRYLIKTRGQQVTLSCSPISGHRSVSWYQQTPGQGLQFLFEYFSETQRNKGNFPGRFSGRQFSNSRSEMNVSTLELGDSALYLCASNYRGPSSYEQYFGPGTRLTVT.

This chain connects TRBV9 to TRBJ1-3, with 9 bases matching TRBD1. Germline assignment: CDR1 SGDLS and CDR2 YYNGEE. Trimming at V came to 3 bases and at J to 6 bases, leaving 7 bases not matched to a gene. The CDR3 loop spans 15 amino acids. As DNA, the CDR3 is TGTGCCAGCAGCGCAACAGGGACAGGGTCAAACACCATATATTTT. This sequence encodes CASSATGTGSNTIYF.

This clone was detected a few times. This sample also contains other DNA sequences that code for the same CDR3. This chain uses TRBV6-5 with TRBJ2-2; D remains ambiguous. The germline V and J ends were trimmed by 0 bases and 4 bases, with 9 bases remaining between them. The V gene's germline CDR1 is MNHEY and CDR2 SVGAGI. The CDR3 covers 15 residues. This CDR3 reads CASSYSSRFTGELFF. CDR3 coding DNA: TGTGCCAGCAGTTACTCGAGCCGGTTCACCGGGGAGCTGTTTTTT.

The rearrangement joins TRBV5-1 to TRBJ2-3; 7 bases match TRBD2. Germline CDR1 SGHRS, CDR2 YFSETQ. V lost 1 base to trimming and J lost 5 bases; unmatched junction nucleotides: 7. This CDR3 is built from 15 residues. CDR3 residues: CASSLPAGEVDTQYF. The CDR3 nucleotides are TGCGCCAGCAGCTTGCCGGCGGGGGAGGTAGATACGCAGTATTTT. Variable domain in full (rest from reference TRBV5-1 and TRBJ2-3): KAGVTQTPRYLIKTRGQQVTLSCSPISGHRSVSWYQQTPGQGLQFLFEYFSETQRNKGNFPGRFSGRQFSNSRSEMNVSTLELGDSALYLCASSLPAGEVDTQYFGPGTRLTVL.

The chain carries TRBV4-1 and TRBJ1-3, with 10 bases aligning to TRBD1. The germline V gene has CDR1 MGHRA and CDR2 YSYEKL. Unmatched junction bases numbered 18, after V lost 4 bases and J lost 9 bases. The CDR3 consists of 18 residues. The chain's CDR3 is CASSLQFTGTGEVSTIYF. The CDR3, as DNA: TGCGCCAGCAGCCTTCAATTTACCGGGACAGGGGAAGTTTCCACCATATATTTT.

The chain links TRBV10-2 to TRBJ1-1; D remains unclear. The germline gives CDR1 WSHSY, CDR2 SAAADI. Trimming removed 6 bases at V and 0 bases at J, with 8 bases between. This CDR3 has 13 residues. CDR3 nucleotide sequence: TGCGCCAGCAGAGGCGGCGTGAACACTGAAGCTTTCTTT. Amino acid sequence: CASRGGVNTEAFF.

The rearrangement joins TRBV18 to TRBJ2-7; unclear D gene. This CDR3 is built from 13 residues. Per the germline V gene, CDR1 is KGHSH and CDR2 is LQKENI. Trimming took 3 bases from V and 3 from J, leaving 9 bases between them. CDR3 sequence: CASSPNPDYEQYF. The CDR3 nucleotides are TGTGCCAGCTCACCTAACCCAGACTACGAGCAGTACTTC. Drawing the rest from reference TRBV18 and TRBJ2-7, the complete variable domain is NAGVMQNPRHLVRRRGQEARLRCSPMKGHSHVYWYRQLPEEGLKFMVYLQKENIIDESGMPKERFSAEFPKEGPSILRIQQVVRGDSAAYFCASSPNPDYEQYFGPGTRLTVT.

The rearrangement links TRBV5-1 to TRBJ2-1, with 11 nucleotides matching TRBD2. The V gene's germline CDR1 is SGHRS and CDR2 YFSETQ. The ends lost 4 bases at V and 6 bases at J; junction bases unmatched: 12. CDR3 size: 17 residues. The CDR3 region is CASSQPQFSGGANEQFF. DNA of the CDR3: TGCGCCAGCAGCCAACCCCAATTTAGCGGGGGGGCCAATGAGCAGTTCTTC.

This sequence joins TRBV7-7 and TRBJ2-3; D uncertain. This CDR3 is built from 14 residues. V lost 1 base and J lost 1, with 6 bases in between. The germline CDR1 and CDR2 sequences are SSHAT and FNYEAQ (reference sequence). The DNA of the CDR3 is TGTGCCAGCAGCTTAGATCCTGGCACAGATACGCAGTATTTT. Protein product: CASSLDPGTDTQYF.

The chain is built from TRBV6-5 and TRBJ1-4, with D possibly matching TRBD1 (5 bases). The germline V gene has CDR1 MNHEY and CDR2 SVGAGI. There are 15 residues in the CDR3. V was trimmed by 7 bases and J by 7 bases, leaving 19 bases between them. The CDR3 DNA reads TGTGCCAGCAAGTTCAGTTCGGGGGTGGGTGAAAAACTGTTTTTT. Translated: CASKFSSGVGEKLFF.

In its sample, this clone was seen once. The chain is built from TRBV23-1 and TRBJ2-7, with D possibly being TRBD2 (5 bases). TRBV23-1 is classed as an ORF, of uncertain function. The germline V and J ends were trimmed by 0 bases and 2 bases, with 8 bases remaining between them. The CDR3 covers 14 residues. CDR3 residues: CASSQSRAAYEQYV. In DNA, the CDR3 is TGCGCCAGCAGTCAATCGAGGGCCGCCTACGAGCAGTACGTC.

The gene calls are TRBV6-5 and TRBJ1-5; D is unclear. CDR3 length equals 14 residues. CDR1 MNHEY and CDR2 SVGAGI come from the germline V gene. Trimming took 6 bases from V and 2 from J, leaving 11 bases between them. As DNA, the CDR3 is TGTGCCAGCAGAGTCGGAGCTGGCAATCAGCCCCAGCATTTT. It yields the protein CASRVGAGNQPQHF.

The chain combines TRBV5-4 with TRBJ2-7, with 13 bases identical to TRBD2. Germline CDR1 and CDR2: SGHNT and YYREEE (reference sequence). V lost 3 bases, J lost 7 bases, and 1 base stayed unmatched. The CDR3 has 13 residues. This CDR3 is CASSWGLAGEQYF. The CDR3 nucleotides are TGTGCCAGCAGCTGGGGACTAGCGGGGGAGCAGTACTTC.

The rearrangement joins TRBV19 to TRBJ1-3; D is undetermined. CDR1 LNHDA and CDR2 SQIVND come from the germline V gene (reference sequence). V lost 3 bases and J 0 bases, leaving 6 bases between the germline ends. The CDR3 is 14 amino acids. The CDR3 nucleotides are TGTGCCAGTAGTATTGGGCACTCTGGAAACACCATATATTTT. Protein: CASSIGHSGNTIYF.

The chain joins TRBV20-1 to TRBJ1-2; possible D gene TRBD1, 6 bases. CDR1 DFQATT and CDR2 SNEGSKA come from the germline V gene (reference sequence). This CDR3 comprises 13 residues. V dropped 3 bases and J dropped 2 bases, with 10 bases sitting between them. DNA of the CDR3: TGCAGTGCTAGTGATGGGGGCAACTATGGCTACACCTTC. It encodes CSASDGGNYGYTF.

V and J are TRBV19 and TRBJ2-2; no clear D. The CDR3 extends over 15 amino acids. The germline V and J ends were trimmed by 7 bases and 2 bases, with 14 bases remaining between them. From germline, CDR1 is LNHDA and CDR2 SQIVND (reference sequence). This chain's CDR3 is CASNKNGFNTGELFF. The CDR3 nucleotides read TGTGCCAGTAACAAAAACGGGTTCAACACCGGGGAGCTGTTTTTT. Full variable domain (missing parts from reference TRBV19 and TRBJ2-2): DGGITQSPKYLFRKEGQNVTLSCEQNLNHDAMYWYRQDPGQGLRLIYYSQIVNDFQKGDIAEGYSVSREKKESFPLTVTSAQKNPTAFYLCASNKNGFNTGELFFGEGSRLTVL.

The gene calls are TRBV3-1 (or the pseudogene TRBV3-2) and TRBJ2-7; 7 bases align to TRBD2. The CDR3 spans 13 residues. Germline CDR1 LGHDT, CDR2 YNNKEL (reference sequence). Trimming removed 3 bases from V and 9 bases from J; junction bases left unmatched: 8. The CDR3 here is CASSQGRDFRQYF. The CDR3 DNA reads as TGTGCCAGCAGCCAGGGGAGGGACTTCCGGCAGTACTTC.

J is TRBJ1-1 and V is TRBV6-5; D remains unclear. The V gene lost 8 bases and the J gene lost 0 bases, with 7 bases spanning the gap. CDR3 length: 12 amino acids. Germline CDR1 and CDR2: MNHEY and SVGAGI. The CDR3 nucleotides read TGTGCCAGCTGGTACATGAACACTGAAGCTTTCTTT. It yields the protein CASWYMNTEAFF.

The V call is TRBV2, the J call TRBJ1-4; 11 bases match TRBD1. The germline gives CDR1 SNHLY, CDR2 FYNNEI. V was pared by 7 bases and J by 3 bases, with 4 bases of the junction left unmatched. There are 15 residues in the CDR3. The CDR3 reads CASIRTGGSNEKLFF. CDR3 DNA: TGTGCCAGCATCAGGACAGGGGGCTCTAATGAAAAACTGTTTTTT. The whole variable domain, remainder taken from reference TRBV2 and TRBJ1-4, is EPEVTQTPSHQVTQMGQEVILRCVPISNHLYFYWYRQILGQKVEFLVSFYNNEISEKSEIFDDQFSVERPDGSNFTLKIRSTKLEDSAMYFCASIRTGGSNEKLFFGSGTQLSVL.